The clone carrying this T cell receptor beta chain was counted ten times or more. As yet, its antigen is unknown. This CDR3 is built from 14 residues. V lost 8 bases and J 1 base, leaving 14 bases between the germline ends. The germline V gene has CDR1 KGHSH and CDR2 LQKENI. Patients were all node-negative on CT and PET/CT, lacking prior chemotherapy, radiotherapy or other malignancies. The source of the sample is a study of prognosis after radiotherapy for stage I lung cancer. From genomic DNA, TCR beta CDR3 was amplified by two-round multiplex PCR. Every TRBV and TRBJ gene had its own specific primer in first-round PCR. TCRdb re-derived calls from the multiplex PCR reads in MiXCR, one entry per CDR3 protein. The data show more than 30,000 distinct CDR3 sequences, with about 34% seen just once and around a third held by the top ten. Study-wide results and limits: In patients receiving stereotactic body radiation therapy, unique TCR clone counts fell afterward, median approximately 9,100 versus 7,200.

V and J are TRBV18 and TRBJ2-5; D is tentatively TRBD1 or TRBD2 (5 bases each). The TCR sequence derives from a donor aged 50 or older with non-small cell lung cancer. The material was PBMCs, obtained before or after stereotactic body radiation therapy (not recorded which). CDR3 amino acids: CASAVLGVQETQYF. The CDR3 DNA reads TGTGCCAGCGCCGTATTGGGGGTCCAAGAGACCCAGTACTTC.